The 28 T cell receptor beta chains in this list originate from one sample, sequenced in a study of T cells after yellow fever vaccination. TCRdb independently ran MiXCR on the 5' RACE reads; one entry per CDR3 protein. This sample has some 260,000 distinct CDR3 sequences, with roughly 4.8% found just once. The input for sequencing was CD4+ T cells sorted from PBMCs, taken on the day of the yellow fever booster vaccination. These receptors came from a man between 18 and 35 years old who received the YFV17D yellow fever vaccine.

The table lists this clonotype with many counts. The genes are TRBV7-2 and TRBJ2-1, with D tentatively TRBD1 or TRBD2 (6 bases each). V was trimmed by 4 bases and J by 2 bases, leaving 12 bases between them. The CDR3 is made up of 15 amino acids. Germline values: CDR1 SGHTA, CDR2 FQGNSA. The CDR3 loop reads CASSSQGGTYNEQFF. In DNA, the CDR3 is TGTGCCAGCAGCTCGCAAGGGGGGACCTACAATGAGCAGTTCTTC.

In its sample, this clonotype was seen many times. The genes are TRBV9 and TRBJ1-2; TRBD1 agrees at 9 bases. V shed 4 bases, J shed 8 bases, and the junction held 12 bases outside the gene matches. Germline lookup yields CDR1 SGDLS and CDR2 YYNGEE. This CDR3 has 15 residues. The CDR3 DNA sequence: TGTGCCAGCAGCCCTGGGGGATGGACAGGGGACGGCTACACCTTC. Its protein is CASSPGGWTGDGYTF.

The V call is TRBV5-1, the J call TRBJ2-1; 14 positions agree with TRBD2. The CDR3 has 15 amino acids. Germline assignment: CDR1 SGHRS and CDR2 YFSETQ. The trim removed 2 bases at V and 14 bases at J, leaving 9 bases unmatched. The CDR3: CASSFGLAGGPREFF. In nucleotides, the CDR3 is TGCGCCAGCAGCTTCGGACTAGCGGGGGGCCCTAGGGAGTTCTTC.

The CDR3 bases are TGTGCCAGCAACAGAGGACCGAGAGAAGCTTTCTTT. Protein: CASNRGPREAFF. The rearrangement uses TRBV2 and TRBJ1-1; D remains unclear. This CDR3 spans 12 amino acids. The V gene's germline CDR1 is SNHLY and CDR2 FYNNEI. The V and J ends lost 7 bases and 8 bases respectively, with 14 bases between them.

The chain recombines TRBV9 with TRBJ1-4; no definite D call. Germline V gene data show CDR1 as SGDLS and CDR2 as YYNGEE. This CDR3 is 14 amino acids long. V was pared by 0 bases and J by 6 bases, with 9 bases between. The CDR3 DNA reads TGTGCCAGCAGCGTAGGATCTGGAGATGAAAAACTGTTTTTT. Its protein product is CASSVGSGDEKLFF.

At least ten counts were recorded for this clonotype. V is TRBV11-1 and J is TRBJ2-6; unclear D gene. Germline CDR1 SGHAT, CDR2 FQDESV (reference sequence). V was clipped by 4 bases and J by 0 bases, with 13 bases between them. This CDR3 has 17 residues. CDR3 region: CASSSFQYGSGANVLTF. The DNA of the CDR3 is TGTGCCAGCAGCTCCTTCCAGTACGGCTCTGGGGCCAACGTCCTGACTTTC.

The table lists this clonotype with a few counts. The chain combines TRBV14 with TRBJ2-7, with D maybe TRBD2 (6 bases). CDR1 is SGHDN and CDR2 is FVKESK in the germline V gene. The V end lost 6 bases, the J end lost 5 bases, and 17 bases lay between the germline ends. The CDR3 has 14 residues. For the CDR3, the DNA is TGTGCCAGCAGTCCGGCGGGGACTGGCCACGAGCAGTACTTC. It codes for CASSPAGTGHEQYF.

This clonotype was seen more than once but under ten times. The rearrangement links TRBV3-1 to TRBJ2-7; 8 bases fit TRBD1. CDR1 is LGHDT, CDR2 YNNKEL, per germline (reference sequence). Unmatched junction bases numbered 6, after V lost 3 bases and J lost 5 bases. This CDR3 contains 14 residues. The CDR3 DNA is TGTGCCAGCAGCCAGCAGACAGGGGCGGACGAGCAGTACTTC. Translating it yields CASSQQTGADEQYF.

The chain is built from TRBV7-9 and TRBJ1-2; 9 nucleotides line up with TRBD1. This CDR3 is 15 amino acids long. V shed 4 bases, J shed 3 bases, and the junction held 6 bases outside the gene matches. Germline V gives CDR1 SEHNR, CDR2 FQNEAQ (reference sequence). The CDR3 here is CASSSGQGWDYGYTF. The CDR3 DNA is TGTGCCAGCAGCTCGGGACAGGGATGGGACTATGGCTACACCTTC.

There are many counts of this clonotype. This rearrangement joins TRBV5-1 to TRBJ2-3, with 9 bases matching TRBD2. The CDR3 has 17 amino acids. V shed 3 bases, J shed 0 bases, and the junction held 8 bases outside the gene matches. CDR1 and CDR2 (germline): SGHRS, YFSETQ. CDR3 protein: CASSSYSSGASTDTQYF. For the CDR3, the DNA is TGCGCCAGCAGCTCCTACTCTAGCGGGGCTAGCACAGATACGCAGTATTTT.

This clonotype was counted only a few times. The chain is built from TRBV6-6 and TRBJ2-7; D gene unclear. V lost 2 bases, J lost 0 bases, and 11 bases lay in between. The germline gives CDR1 MNHNY, CDR2 SVGAGI (reference sequence). The CDR3 extends over 15 amino acids. CDR3 DNA sequence: TGTGCCAGCAGTTACGGCTCGCGGCGCTCCTACGAGCAGTACGTC. Protein product: CASSYGSRRSYEQYV.

This clonotype was found a few times. The rearrangement links TRBV20-1 to TRBJ2-3, with 12 nucleotides matching TRBD2. CDR3 length equals 14 residues. Germline V CDR1 and CDR2: DFQATT, SNEGSKA (reference sequence). After removal of 5 bases from V and 6 bases from J, the junction contained 6 bases not matched to a gene. The CDR3 loop is CSASSGGASDTQYF. Written as DNA, the CDR3 is TGCAGTGCTTCTAGCGGGGGGGCGTCGGATACGCAGTATTTT.

Ten or more counts support this clonotype. This chain joins TRBV7-8 and TRBJ1-2, with a possible D match to TRBD1 (6 bases). This CDR3 is built from 14 residues. CDR1 and CDR2 (germline): SGHVS, FQNEAQ. V was trimmed by 2 bases and J by 2 bases, leaving 9 bases between them. The CDR3 DNA follows: TGTGCCAGCAGCTTAAGGGGGGAGAACTATGGCTACACCTTC. It is translated as CASSLRGENYGYTF.

In this sample, this clonotype turned up many times. V usage is TRBV6-5 and J usage is TRBJ2-3; no clear D gene. Trimming left V 5 bases short and J 2 bases short, with 8 bases between. CDR1 is MNHEY and CDR2 is SVGAGI in the germline V gene. This CDR3 has 13 amino acids. CDR3 loop: CASSSAITDTQYF. The CDR3 bases are TGTGCCAGCAGTAGCGCGATCACAGATACGCAGTATTTT.

This chain links TRBV12-3 or TRBV12-4 with TRBJ2-3; D is ambiguous. V shed 6 bases and J shed 7 bases, with 11 bases lying between them. CDR3 length: 12 residues. CDR3 loop: CASSHGPYTQYF. The CDR3 DNA sequence: TGTGCCAGCAGCCACGGACCGTATACGCAGTATTTT.

This clonotype was picked up a small number of times. The J gene is TRBJ2-3, the V gene TRBV7-9, with D perhaps TRBD1 or TRBD2 (5 bases each). The ends were cut back, 5 bases at V and 1 base at J, with 13 bases in the middle. The CDR3 covers 15 residues. Germline CDR1 is SEHNR and CDR2 is FQNEAQ (reference sequence). The CDR3 DNA follows: TGTGCCAGCAGCCCCCGGGACGGACGCACAGATACGCAGTATTTT. It yields the protein CASSPRDGRTDTQYF.

This clonotype was detected a few times. This chain connects TRBV2 to TRBJ2-2, with 7 bases lining up with TRBD1. Germline CDR1 is SNHLY and CDR2 is FYNNEI. Trimming took 6 bases from V and 2 from J; bases not matched to a gene: 3. This CDR3 has 14 amino acids. The CDR3 region is CASRRDRNTGELFF. The DNA for the CDR3 is TGTGCCAGCAGACGGGACAGAAACACCGGGGAGCTGTTTTTT.

This clonotype was found a few times. The rearrangement joins TRBV6-1 to TRBJ1-5; a possible D gene is TRBD1 (5 bases). This CDR3 spans 15 amino acids. V was trimmed by 6 bases and J by 1 base, leaving 13 bases between them. The germline gives CDR1 MNHNS, CDR2 SASEGT. The CDR3 here is CASRPREGSNQPQHF. The DNA of the CDR3 is TGTGCCAGCAGACCCAGGGAGGGGAGCAATCAGCCCCAGCATTTT.

In this sample, this clonotype turned up many times. The chain uses TRBV20-1 and TRBJ1-2, with 7 nucleotides matching TRBD1. The germline V gene has CDR1 DFQATT and CDR2 SNEGSKA (reference sequence). The CDR3 covers 13 residues. The ends lost 0 bases at V and 4 bases at J; junction bases unmatched: 2. The DNA for the CDR3 is TGCAGTGCTAGAGATCCAGGGGGCTATGGCTACACCTTC. This translates into CSARDPGGYGYTF.

The rearrangement joins TRBV7-9 to TRBJ2-1; TRBD2 is a possible D gene (5 bases). The germline V gene has CDR1 SEHNR and CDR2 FQNEAQ (reference sequence). The CDR3 spans 12 residues. Trimming took off 6 bases at V and 7 bases at J, with 10 bases between the two ends. Here the CDR3 DNA reads TGTGCCAGCAGGTCTTCGGGGAATGAGCAGTTCTTC. Protein product: CASRSSGNEQFF.

The table lists this clonotype with many counts. The V and J genes are TRBV2 and TRBJ2-1; D possibly corresponds to TRBD1 (8 bases). The CDR3 loop spans 15 amino acids. CDR1 and CDR2 (germline): SNHLY, FYNNEI. V lost 6 bases and J lost 4, with 16 bases in between. This chain's CDR3 is CASSEQGGPYNEQFF. DNA of the CDR3: TGTGCCAGCAGCGAACAGGGGGGGCCTTACAATGAGCAGTTCTTC.

This clonotype has ten or more counts. The chain links TRBV10-3 to TRBJ2-7, with TRBD2 as a possible D gene (6 bases). CDR3 size: 14 residues. The V and J ends lost 6 bases and 5 bases respectively, with 17 bases between them. From germline, CDR1 is ENHRY and CDR2 SYGVKD. As DNA, the CDR3 is TGTGCCATCAGGGCCAACGGGGGTCAGCACGAGCAGTACTTC. Translated, it gives CAIRANGGQHEQYF.

The chain combines TRBV7-7 with TRBJ2-1, with 12 bases that match TRBD2. The CDR3 is 16 amino acids. With 4 bases clipped from V and 6 bases from J, the junction kept 7 bases outside the gene matches. The germline CDR1 and CDR2 sequences are SSHAT and FNYEAQ (reference sequence). The CDR3 sequence is CASSSRLAGGVNEQFF. The CDR3 coding sequence is TGTGCCAGCAGCTCCCGGCTAGCGGGGGGGGTCAATGAGCAGTTCTTC.

This clonotype was seen repeatedly, ten times or more. V is TRBV7-2 and J is TRBJ1-6; D ambiguous. The CDR3 totals 12 residues. Trimming shortened V by 2 bases and J by 9 bases, and 5 bases separated the two germline ends. Germline CDR1 SGHTA, CDR2 FQGNSA. The CDR3 nucleotides are TGTGCCAGCAGCTTAATCACTTCACCCCTCCACTTT. Translating gives CASSLITSPLHF.

The V and J genes are TRBV20-1 and TRBJ2-5, with D perhaps matching TRBD2 (5 bases). This CDR3 spans 14 amino acids. Germline CDR1 DFQATT, CDR2 SNEGSKA (reference sequence). With 6 bases removed from V and 5 bases from J, the gap between germline ends came to 19 bases. The CDR3 loop is CSAGLGNRGETQYF. CDR3 bases: TGCAGTGCAGGGCTAGGAAATCGAGGGGAGACCCAGTACTTC.

There are a few counts of this clonotype. The V gene is TRBV7-2, the J gene TRBJ1-1, with D maybe TRBD1 (5 bases). This CDR3 contains 14 residues. The V and J ends lost 6 bases and 1 base respectively, with 12 bases between them. Germline CDR1 SGHTA, CDR2 FQGNSA. The DNA of the CDR3 is TGTGCCAGCAGACCAGGGACGGCGAACACTGAAGCTTTCTTT. This translates into CASRPGTANTEAFF.

This clonotype was seen a handful of times. The V and J genes are TRBV4-3 and TRBJ1-2; tentative D call: TRBD1 (6 bases). V gave up 3 bases and J gave up 0 bases, with 14 bases separating them. Germline V gene lookup returns CDR1 LGHNA and CDR2 YSLEER. CDR3 length: 16 residues. CDR3 nucleotides: TGCGCCAGCAGCCACCAAACGGACAGAGCTAACTATGGCTACACCTTC. Translating it yields CASSHQTDRANYGYTF.

This clonotype has just a few counts. The V gene is TRBV12-3 or TRBV12-4, the J gene TRBJ2-4; 10 bases line up with TRBD2. The CDR3 spans 17 residues. V dropped 1 base and J dropped 9; count of bases not matched to a gene: 12. The CDR3 spells CASSLGLAGASPGIQYF. Here the CDR3 DNA reads TGTGCCAGCAGTTTAGGGCTAGCGGGGGCCTCGCCGGGCATTCAGTACTTC.